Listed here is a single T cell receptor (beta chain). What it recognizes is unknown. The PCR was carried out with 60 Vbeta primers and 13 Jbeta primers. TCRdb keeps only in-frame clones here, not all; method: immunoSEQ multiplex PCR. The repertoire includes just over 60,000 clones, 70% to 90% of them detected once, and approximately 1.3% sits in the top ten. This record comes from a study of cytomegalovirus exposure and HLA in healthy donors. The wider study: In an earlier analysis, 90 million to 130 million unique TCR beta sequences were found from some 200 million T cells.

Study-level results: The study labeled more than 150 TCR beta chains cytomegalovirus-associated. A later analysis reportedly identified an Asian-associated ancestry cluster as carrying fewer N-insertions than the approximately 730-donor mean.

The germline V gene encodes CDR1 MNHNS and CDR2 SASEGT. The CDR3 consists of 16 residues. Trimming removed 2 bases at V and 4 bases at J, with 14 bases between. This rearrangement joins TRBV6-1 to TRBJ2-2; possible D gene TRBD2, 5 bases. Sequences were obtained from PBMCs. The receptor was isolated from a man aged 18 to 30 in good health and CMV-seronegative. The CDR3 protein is CASSERSGFGTGELFF. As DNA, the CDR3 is TGTGCCAGCAGTGAAAGGTCGGGGTTTGGCACCGGGGAGCTGTTTTTT.